Given below is one T cell receptor (beta chain) in context. The data were taken from a study of blood T cell repertoires in COVID-19. Study-wide background: Sites across the United States, Italy and Spain contributed samples from acute and convalescent COVID-19.

J lost 2 bases, V lost 4 bases, and 9 bases had no gene match. Germline assignment: CDR1 KGHSH and CDR2 LQKENI. The CDR3 is 16 amino acids. The table came from immunoSEQ multiplex PCR; TCRdb's copy has only in-frame clones and leaves some out. The sample includes 70,000 or so clones, roughly 90% of them seen just once. The source is a man over 45 with acute or convalescent COVID-19. What was sequenced was peripheral blood. The chain couples TRBV18 to TRBJ2-3, with TRBD1 identical over 7 bases. The CDR3 DNA reads TGTGCCAGCTCACTGCTTCAGGGGGAATACACAGATACGCAGTATTTT. As protein: CASSLLQGEYTDTQYF.